The rows below give T cell receptor beta chains drawn from one sample of a study of blood T cell repertoires in COVID-19. Generated by immunoSEQ multiplex PCR, the TCRdb table keeps only in-frame clones and is missing some. The sample lists 200,000 to 300,000 clones; around four fifths were seen once. The sequencing sample was made of peripheral blood. The receptors derive from a woman in her seventies with acute or convalescent COVID-19. CDR3s include the opening cysteine and the closing phenylalanine or tryptophan. Each record gives: V gene, D gene, clone size, J gene, CDR3 DNA, CDR3 protein. A D gene is named only where the DNA matches it firmly. Not all rows give a size; the values are once, few, many and, for expanded clones, a class.

>TRBV7-2|TRBD1|.|TRBJ1-4
TGTGCCAGCAGCCCAACCGGGACAGGGGACGAAAAACTGTTTTTT
CASSPTGTGDEKLFF
>TRBV28|.|.|TRBJ1-1
TGTGCCAGCAAGCCAGGGATGAACACTGAAGCTTTCTTT
CASKPGMNTEAFF
>TRBV7-2|TRBD1|once|TRBJ2-1
TGTGCCAGCAGCTTAATGAGAAAGGGGGCTGAGCAGTTCTTC
CASSLMRKGAEQFF
>TRBV3-1/TRBV3-2|TRBD1|.|TRBJ1-6
TGTGCCAGCAGCGTGGACAGGGGTTTTTCACCCCTCCACTTT
CASSVDRGFSPLHF
>TRBV4-3|.|.|TRBJ1-2
TGCGCCAGCAGCCAAGATCCGGTCCCCTATGGCTACACCTTC
CASSQDPVPYGYTF
>TRBV6-5|TRBD2|.|TRBJ2-3
TGTGCCAGCAGGCTACTAGCGAGCGCAGATACGCAGTATTTT
CASRLLASADTQYF
>TRBV2|TRBD1|.|TRBJ1-1
TGTGCCAGCAGGGGCGACAGGGCGAACACTGAAGCTTTCTTT
CASRGDRANTEAFF
>TRBV18|.|.|TRBJ1-1
TGTGCCAGCTCACCACCTTCCAGGGGTGAGACTGAAGCTTTCTTT
CASSPPSRGETEAFF
>TRBV18|.|.|TRBJ1-2
TGTGCCAGCTCACTCAGGAGGTCAGATGACTATGGCTACACCTTC
CASSLRRSDDYGYTF
>TRBV5-1|.|.|TRBJ2-3
TGCGCCAGCAGCTTGGTGGTAGGCACAGATACGCAGTATTTT
CASSLVVGTDTQYF
>TRBV5-1|.|once|TRBJ1-2
TGCGCCAGCAGCTTGGGGAACAGGGAGAATGGCTACACCTTC
CASSLGNRENGYTF
>TRBV4-1|.|.|TRBJ1-1
TGCGCCAGCAGTCAGTACAGGGAAATACCTGAAGCTTTCTTT
CASSQYREIPEAFF
>TRBV27|TRBD1|once|TRBJ1-1
TGTGCCAGCAGTTTATTATGGACAGGAAGGGGCACTGAAGCTTTCTTT
CASSLLWTGRGTEAFF
>TRBV6-5|.|.|TRBJ1-2
TGTGCCGGGCATATAGGAGGCGATGGCTACACCTTC
CAGHIGGDGYTF
>TRBV10-1|TRBD1|.|TRBJ2-2
TGCGCCAGCAGTCGTGGGACAGGGGACACCGGGGAGCTGTTTTTT
CASSRGTGDTGELFF
>TRBV27|.|.|TRBJ2-1
TGTGCCAGCAGCCCCTCACTAAGCCTTACTAACAATGAGCAGTTCTTC
CASSPSLSLTNNEQFF
>TRBV10-1|TRBD1|.|TRBJ1-1
TGCGCCAGCTCGGTGGAGGGGGCAATGAACACTGAAGCTTTCTTT
CASSVEGAMNTEAFF
>TRBV4-2|.|.|TRBJ1-5
TGTGCCAGCAGCCAAGCAGTGGAGAGCAATCAGCCCCAGCATTTT
CASSQAVESNQPQHF
>TRBV15|TRBD1|.|TRBJ1-4
TGTGCCACCAGCAGGAAGGGGGCGACAGAAAAACTGTTTTTT
CATSRKGATEKLFF
>TRBV27|.|.|TRBJ2-2
TGTGCCAGCAGCCTCCTCGGCGGGGAGCTGTTTTTT
CASSLLGGELFF
>TRBV4-1|.|.|TRBJ2-1
TGCGCCAGCAGCCAAGTAGGGCGGGGACACAATGAGCAGTTCTTC
CASSQVGRGHNEQFF
>TRBV27|.|.|TRBJ2-7
TGTGCCAGCACCACCTGGGGGCAGGGTCCCCACGAGCAGTACTTC
CASTTWGQGPHEQYF
>TRBV29-1|.|.|TRBJ1-2
TGCAGCCTCAAGGAGGACAGAGAAAAAGACTATGGCTACACCTTC
CSLKEDREKDYGYTF
>TRBV7-6|TRBD1|.|TRBJ2-2
TGTGCCAGCAGCTGGGGGGACAGGGGAGGCACCGGGGAGCTGTTTTTT
CASSWGDRGGTGELFF
>TRBV11-3|.|few|TRBJ2-1
TGTGCCAGCAGCTTAGGAGGTGACTACAATGAGCAGTTCTTC
CASSLGGDYNEQFF
>TRBV7-2|TRBD1|.|TRBJ2-7
TGTGCCAGCAGCCCAGGACAGGGAATAACCTACGAGCAGTACTTC
CASSPGQGITYEQYF
>TRBV6-5|TRBD1|few|TRBJ1-1
TGTGCCAGCAGTATGGACAGGGGTTCAACGAAAGCTTTCTTT
CASSMDRGSTKAFF
>TRBV5-5|TRBD1|.|TRBJ1-6
TGTGCCAGCAGCTTGGGGACAGGGCTCGCTTCACCCCTCCACTTT
CASSLGTGLASPLHF
>TRBV3-1/TRBV3-2|TRBD1|.|TRBJ1-2
TGTGCCAGCAGCCAAGTAGGGCAGGGGGCGGTCTCTGGCTACACCTTC
CASSQVGQGAVSGYTF
>TRBV2|TRBD1|.|TRBJ1-1
TGTGCCAGCAGGCCCTATCCGGGACAGGGGAACACTGAAGCTTTCTTT
CASRPYPGQGNTEAFF
>TRBV2|.|.|TRBJ1-5
TGTGCCAGCAGTGAAGCGACGGGACTCAATCAGCCCCAGCATTTT
CASSEATGLNQPQHF
>TRBV3-1/TRBV3-2|TRBD2|few|TRBJ2-3
TGTGCCAGCAGCAGGGCTAGCGGGGGGGGCACAGATACGCAGTATTTT
CASSRASGGGTDTQYF
>TRBV2|.|.|TRBJ1-5
TGTGCCAGCAGTGAATTGGCTTATAGCAATCAGCCCCAGCATTTT
CASSELAYSNQPQHF
>TRBV6-5|.|.|TRBJ1-5
TGTGCCAGCAGTTACTCCCCAGGTAGCAATCAGCCCCAGCATTTT
CASSYSPGSNQPQHF
>TRBV3-1/TRBV3-2|.|.|TRBJ2-7
TGTGCCAGCAGCCAAGGAAGACGGGACAGCGGGGAGCAGTACTTC
CASSQGRRDSGEQYF
>TRBV2|.|.|TRBJ1-5
TGTGCCAGCAGTGATTTAGGGTCAGGGCTAAATCAGCCCCAGCATTTT
CASSDLGSGLNQPQHF
>TRBV6-5|TRBD1|.|TRBJ1-2
TGTGCCAGCAGTTACTCACTGGGACAGGAGTTCTATGGCTACACCTTC
CASSYSLGQEFYGYTF
>TRBV20-1|.|.|TRBJ1-1
TGCAGTGCTAGTCGGGGGTCCCCCGAAGCTTTCTTT
CSASRGSPEAFF
>TRBV6-5|.|.|TRBJ1-4
TGTGCCAGCAGTTACAAATGGCGACAGTCTAATGAAAAACTGTTTTTT
CASSYKWRQSNEKLFF
>TRBV19|TRBD2|.|TRBJ2-1
TGTGCCAGTAGTATAGGGGAGCGGGGGGGTTTTGAGCAGTTCTTC
CASSIGERGGFEQFF
>TRBV28|.|.|TRBJ1-2
TGTGCCAGCAGTGTAGGGACACCGGGCTATGGCTACACCTTC
CASSVGTPGYGYTF
>TRBV10-2|TRBD2|.|TRBJ2-3
TGCGCCAGCAGTGGAGCGGGGGGCACAGATACGCAGTATTTT
CASSGAGGTDTQYF